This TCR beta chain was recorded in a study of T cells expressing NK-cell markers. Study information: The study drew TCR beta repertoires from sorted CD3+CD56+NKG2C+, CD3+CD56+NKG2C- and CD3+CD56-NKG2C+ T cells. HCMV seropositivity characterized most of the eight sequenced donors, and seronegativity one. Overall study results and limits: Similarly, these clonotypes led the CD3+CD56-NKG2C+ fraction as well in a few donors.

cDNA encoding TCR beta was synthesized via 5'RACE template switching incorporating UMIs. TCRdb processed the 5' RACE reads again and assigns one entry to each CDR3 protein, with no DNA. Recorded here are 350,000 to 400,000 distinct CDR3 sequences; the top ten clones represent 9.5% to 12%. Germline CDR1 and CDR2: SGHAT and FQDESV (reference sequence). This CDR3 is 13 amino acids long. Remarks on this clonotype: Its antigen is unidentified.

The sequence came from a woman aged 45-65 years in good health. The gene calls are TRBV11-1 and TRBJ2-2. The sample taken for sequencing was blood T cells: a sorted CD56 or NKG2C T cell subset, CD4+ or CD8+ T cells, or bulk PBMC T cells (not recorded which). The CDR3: CASSVTGVGELFF.